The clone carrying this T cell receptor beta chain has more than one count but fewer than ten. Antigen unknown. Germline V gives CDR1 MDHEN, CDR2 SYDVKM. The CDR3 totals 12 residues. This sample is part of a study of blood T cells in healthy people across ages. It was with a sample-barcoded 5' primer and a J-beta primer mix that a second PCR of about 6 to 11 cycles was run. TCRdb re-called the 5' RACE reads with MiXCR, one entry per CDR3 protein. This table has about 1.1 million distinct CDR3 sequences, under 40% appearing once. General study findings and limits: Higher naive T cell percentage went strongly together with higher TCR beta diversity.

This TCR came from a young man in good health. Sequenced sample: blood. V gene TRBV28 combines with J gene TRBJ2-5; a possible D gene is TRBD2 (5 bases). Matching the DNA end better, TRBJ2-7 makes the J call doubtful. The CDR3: CASSSPGVEQYF. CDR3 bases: TGTGCCAGCAGTTCCCCCGGGGTCGAGCAGTACTTC.